The clone carrying this T cell receptor (beta chain) was recorded many times. Its antigen remains unidentified. This sample stems from a study of blood T cells in healthy people across ages. Each sample yielded at least 5.5 micrograms of PBMC total RNA. The authors ran a second PCR of about 7 to 11 cycles using a sample-barcoded 5' primer and a J-beta primer mix. TCRdb re-called the 5' RACE reads with MiXCR, one entry per CDR3 protein. The table shows fewer than 650,000 distinct CDR3 sequences, with about 29% occurring only once. Study observations and caveats: Strong correlation existed between TCR beta diversity and naive T cell percentage. Per-million-T-cell TCR beta diversity fell roughly linearly with age.

Trimming cost V 1 base and J 2 bases, with 3 bases left between them. The CDR3 spans 13 residues. CDR1 is SGHRS, CDR2 YFSETQ, per germline. A further study also used this sample, focusing on T cells of mothers and their children.

This TCR came from a boy between 2 and 10 years old in good health. The specimen was blood. The chain has TRBV5-1 and TRBJ2-2; D not resolved. For the CDR3, the DNA is TGCGCCAGCAGCTTGCAAAACACCGGGGAGCTGTTTTTT. Amino acid sequence: CASSLQNTGELFF.